The 26 T cell receptor beta chains below were found in one sample sequenced in a study of technical replicates of blood from several donors. Assay: immunoSEQ multiplex PCR; the TCRdb copy retains only in-frame clones and omits some. Of approximately 81,000 clones listed, about 81% are singletons. Sequencing was done on a sample of PBMCs. These receptors were taken from a human donor in good health. Some clones in this sample may be carry-over from other donors' samples.

The chain couples TRBV10-3 to TRBJ2-1, with 9 bases fitting TRBD2. The J segment lost 1 base and the V segment lost 6 bases, leaving 10 bases of the junction unmatched. The germline V gene has CDR1 ENHRY and CDR2 SYGVKD. The CDR3 has 17 residues. Here the CDR3 reads CAIRSASGAGSYNEQFF. CDR3 coding DNA: TGTGCCATCAGATCGGCTAGCGGGGCCGGTTCCTACAATGAGCAGTTCTTC.

As DNA, the CDR3 is TGTGCCAGCAGCTTAGATCGGGTCGGGGAGCTGTTTTTT. As protein: CASSLDRVGELFF. The chain is built from TRBV7-2 and TRBJ2-2; D remains unclear. Germline V gene lookup returns CDR1 SGHTA and CDR2 FQGNSA. The V gene lost 1 base and the J gene lost 7 bases, with 7 bases spanning the gap. The CDR3 runs to 13 residues.

V and J are TRBV28 and TRBJ1-5, with TRBD1 matching 7 bases. CDR1 and CDR2 (germline): MDHEN, SYDVKM. V was clipped by 6 bases and J by 6 bases; unmatched bases: 14. The CDR3 consists of 16 residues. The CDR3 DNA reads TGTGCCAGCAGAAACAGGGGATACCGAGAACTTCAGCCCCAGCATTTT. Amino acids: CASRNRGYRELQPQHF.

The chain uses TRBV9 and TRBJ2-3; 8 positions agree with TRBD2. The CDR3 covers 14 residues. The V segment lost 2 bases and the J segment 1 base; nucleotides outside the gene matches: 0. Germline CDR1 SGDLS, CDR2 YYNGEE. The CDR3 region is CASSVTSGTDTQYF. The CDR3 nucleotides are TGTGCCAGCAGCGTGACTAGCGGCACAGATACGCAGTATTTT.

CDR3: CASSQRQGAPRGEKLFF. In nucleotides, the CDR3 is TGTGCCAGCAGCCAACGACAGGGGGCGCCCCGGGGTGAAAAACTGTTTTTT. The chain uses TRBV7-2 and TRBJ1-4, with 10 bases that match TRBD1. CDR1 and CDR2 (germline): SGHTA, FQGNSA. There are 17 residues in the CDR3. V lost 5 bases to trimming and J lost 7 bases; unmatched junction nucleotides: 13.

This clone was counted only a few times. V usage is TRBV30 and J usage is TRBJ2-5; D is possibly TRBD1 (6 bases). CDR1 is GTSNPN, CDR2 SVGIG, per germline (reference sequence). V lost 0 bases and J 2 bases, leaving 13 bases between the germline ends. The CDR3 consists of 15 residues. In DNA form, the CDR3 reads TGTGCCTGGAGTGTATTTTGGGACACGCAAGAGACCCAGTACTTC. Translated: CAWSVFWDTQETQYF.

This clone was recorded only once. Here the CDR3 reads CASSGQGLTDTQYF. Here the CDR3 DNA reads TGTGCCAGCAGTGGACAGGGACTCACAGATACGCAGTATTTT. V usage is TRBV6-1 and J usage is TRBJ2-3; perhaps TRBD1 as D (7 bases). Per the germline V gene, CDR1 is MNHNS and CDR2 is SASEGT. V was shortened by 4 bases and J by 2 bases, with 10 bases between the two germline ends. The CDR3 is made up of 14 amino acids.

With regard to this clone: Distinct nucleotide sequences in the sample also encode this CDR3. The rearrangement uses TRBV5-1 and TRBJ2-1, with TRBD1 identical over 7 bases. The germline V gene has CDR1 SGHRS and CDR2 YFSETQ. V shed 2 bases and J 3 bases; nucleotides not matched to a gene: 2. There are 14 residues in the CDR3. CDR3 sequence reads: CASSLSGGYNEQFF. The DNA for the CDR3 is TGCGCCAGCAGCTTATCAGGGGGCTACAATGAGCAGTTCTTC. Full variable domain (remainder filled in from reference TRBV5-1 and TRBJ2-1): KAGVTQTPRYLIKTRGQQVTLSCSPISGHRSVSWYQQTPGQGLQFLFEYFSETQRNKGNFPGRFSGRQFSNSRSEMNVSTLELGDSALYLCASSLSGGYNEQFFGPGTRLTVL.

J is TRBJ1-1 and V is TRBV27; 7 bases align to TRBD1. Trimming at V came to 4 bases and at J to 3 bases, leaving 14 bases not matched to a gene. CDR1 and CDR2 from the germline V gene are MNHEY and SMNVEV (reference sequence). The CDR3 covers 17 residues. Here the CDR3 reads CASSSPLNDRADTEAFF. The CDR3, as DNA: TGTGCCAGCAGTTCCCCTCTAAACGACAGGGCAGACACTGAAGCTTTCTTT.

This clone was detected once. The CDR3 DNA follows: TGTGCCTGGAGTGTCACTAACTATGGCTACACCTTC. Protein: CAWSVTNYGYTF. The chain couples TRBV30 to TRBJ1-2; D remains ambiguous. The germline V gene encodes CDR1 GTSNPN and CDR2 SVGIG (reference sequence). V lost 0 bases and J lost 0, with 2 bases in between. CDR3 length: 12 residues. Filled out from reference TRBV30 and TRBJ1-2, the complete variable domain reads SQTIHQWPATLVQPVGSPLSLECTVEGTSNPNLYWYRQAAGRGLQLLFYSVGIGQISSEVPQNLSASRPQDRQFILSSKKLLLSDSGFYLCAWSVTNYGYTFGSGTRLTVV.

This sequence joins TRBV7-3 and TRBJ2-5; possible D gene TRBD1, 8 bases. CDR1 SGHTA and CDR2 FQGTGA come from the germline V gene. V was trimmed by 4 bases and J by 5 bases, leaving 17 bases between them. CDR3 length: 15 residues. The CDR3 coding sequence is TGTGCCAGCAGCTCACAGGGGGGGCTTGGGGAGACCCAGTACTTC. Encoded protein: CASSSQGGLGETQYF. Together with reference TRBV7-3 and TRBJ2-5, the CDR3 gives the full variable domain: GAGVSQTPSNKVTEKGKYVELRCDPISGHTALYWYRQSLGQGPEFLIYFQGTGAADDSGLPNDRFFAVRPEGSVSTLKIQRTERGDSAVYLCASSSQGGLGETQYFGPGTRLLVL.

The chain recombines TRBV7-9 with TRBJ2-1; 12 nucleotides line up with TRBD2. V shed 6 bases, J shed 8 bases, and the junction held 5 bases outside the gene matches. The germline gives CDR1 SEHNR, CDR2 FQNEAQ (reference sequence). The CDR3 totals 14 residues. The DNA for the CDR3 is TGTGCCAGCAGACAGCTAGCGGGAGGGTATGAGCAGTTCTTC. Protein product: CASRQLAGGYEQFF. The full variable domain, its missing parts supplied by reference TRBV7-9 and TRBJ2-1, is DTGVSQNPRHKITKRGQNVTFRCDPISEHNRLYWYRQTLGQGPEFLTYFQNEAQLEKSRLLSDRFSAERPKGSFSTLEIQRTEQGDSAMYLCASRQLAGGYEQFFGPGTRLTVL.

The J gene is TRBJ2-1, the V gene TRBV29-1; D might be TRBD2 (6 bases). The CDR3 loop spans 13 amino acids. The V gene lost 5 bases and the J gene lost 5 bases, with 13 bases spanning the gap. In germline, CDR1 is SQVTM, CDR2 ANQGSEA. The CDR3 region is CSVRGIVNNEQFF. The CDR3 DNA sequence: TGCAGCGTTCGGGGGATCGTTAACAATGAGCAGTTCTTC.

This clone occurred once. The J gene is TRBJ2-6, the V gene TRBV9; 9 positions agree with TRBD1. Germline V lookup: CDR1 SGDLS, CDR2 YYNGEE. V shed 4 bases, J shed 2 bases, and the junction held 13 bases outside the gene matches. This CDR3 is 19 amino acids long. Here the CDR3 DNA reads TGTGCCAGCAGCCCGAGGGGGGGACAGGGCATTGCTGGGGCCAACGTCCTGACTTTC. Translating gives CASSPRGGQGIAGANVLTF.

This clone was picked up a small number of times. The chain joins TRBV18 to TRBJ2-2; a weak D match, TRBD2 (6 bases). V dropped 1 base and J dropped 7 bases, with 19 bases sitting between them. Germline CDR1 reads KGHSH; CDR2 reads LQKENI. The CDR3 is 17 residues long. The CDR3 sequence is CASSPQGGLRVGGELFF. The CDR3 DNA follows: TGTGCCAGCTCACCACAGGGAGGATTGAGAGTTGGCGGGGAGCTGTTTTTT.

In its sample, this clone was seen once. The chain joins TRBV5-1 to TRBJ2-3, with D hard to call. Per germline, CDR1 SGHRS and CDR2 YFSETQ. The CDR3 is 14 residues long. V lost 0 bases to trimming and J lost 3 bases, with 8 bases between them. The CDR3 sequence is CASSLGVLTDTQYF. Here the CDR3 DNA reads TGCGCCAGCAGCTTGGGCGTCTTGACAGATACGCAGTATTTT.

The CDR3 region has the DNA TGTGCCTGGAGGGAGGGACTAGCGGGAGGAGATACGCAGTATTTT. Protein sequence: CAWREGLAGGDTQYF. This chain uses TRBV30 with TRBJ2-3, with TRBD2 matching 15 bases. Germline-derived CDR1 and CDR2 are GTSNPN and SVGIG (reference sequence). J was trimmed by 5 bases and V by 3 bases; bases with no gene match: 3. The CDR3 is 15 residues long.

Here the CDR3 reads CASSSGQSKQETQYF. Written as DNA, the CDR3 is TGTGCCAGCAGTTCGGGACAGTCCAAACAAGAGACCCAGTACTTC. The chain recombines TRBV5-5 with TRBJ2-5, with TRBD1 identical over 7 bases. Germline V CDR1 and CDR2: SGHKS, YYEKEE (reference sequence). After removal of 5 bases from V and 2 bases from J, the junction contained 9 bases not matched to a gene. The CDR3 consists of 15 residues.

The rearrangement uses TRBV12-5 and TRBJ2-2; TRBD2 aligns across 10 bases. Germline V gene sequence: CDR1 LGHNT, CDR2 FRNRAP. The junction had 11 bases not matched to a gene; V was cut back by 0 bases and J by 4 bases. This CDR3 is built from 19 residues. Here the CDR3 reads CASGLVLAGATRRTGELFF. CDR3 coding DNA: TGTGCTAGTGGTTTGGTCCTAGCGGGAGCGACGCGACGCACCGGGGAGCTGTTTTTT.

The chain joins TRBV11-1 to TRBJ2-1; TRBD2 might be the D (6 bases). The CDR3 length is 15 residues. Trimming shortened V by 5 bases and J by 10 bases, and 21 bases separated the two germline ends. CDR1 SGHAT and CDR2 FQDESV come from the germline V gene (reference sequence). CDR3 in DNA: TGTGCCAGCAGCCAAGGCAGCGGGCCGGCGGGAGAGCAGTTCTTC. This encodes CASSQGSGPAGEQFF.

This chain uses TRBV9 with TRBJ2-4, with 7 bases aligning to TRBD2. Germline V gene data show CDR1 as SGDLS and CDR2 as YYNGEE. This CDR3 region has 15 residues. The V gene end was trimmed by 0 bases and the J gene end by 8 bases; junction bases not matched to a gene: 8. Here the CDR3 reads CASSVALRAGDIQYF. For the CDR3, the DNA is TGTGCCAGCAGCGTAGCTTTGAGGGCGGGGGACATTCAGTACTTC.

This clone was observed a few times. This chain connects TRBV7-2 to TRBJ1-2; 8 bases match TRBD1. The CDR3 is 14 residues long. The germline V gene has CDR1 SGHTA and CDR2 FQGNSA. V lost 5 bases and J lost 5; bases outside the gene matches: 7. The CDR3 spells CASSPGTGPYGYTF. The DNA for the CDR3 is TGTGCCAGCAGCCCCGGGACAGGACCTTATGGCTACACCTTC.

The table lists this clone with a few counts. The chain couples TRBV5-6 to TRBJ1-1; D might be TRBD1 (6 bases). Germline-derived CDR1 and CDR2 are SGHDT and YYEEEE. Trimming pared 4 bases from V and 1 base from J, leaving 11 bases between. This CDR3 comprises 14 residues. The CDR3 here is CASSQPQGNTEAFF. CDR3 coding DNA: TGTGCCAGCAGCCAACCACAGGGGAACACTGAAGCTTTCTTT.

The chain joins TRBV7-9 to TRBJ1-4; D is undetermined. V was clipped by 4 bases and J by 7 bases, with 16 bases between them. CDR1 SEHNR and CDR2 FQNEAQ come from the germline V gene (reference sequence). This CDR3 has 15 amino acids. The CDR3 DNA reads TGTGCCAGCAGCTCCGGCAGTAGGGCGGGTGAAAAACTGTTTTTT. Its translation is CASSSGSRAGEKLFF.

This clone was observed a few times. This sequence joins TRBV5-4 and TRBJ2-5, with a tentative D call TRBD2 (6 bases). This CDR3 has 16 residues. V was pared by 4 bases and J by 5 bases, with 21 bases between. Germline V gene lookup returns CDR1 SGHNT and CDR2 YYREEE (reference sequence). CDR3 sequence: CASSQTRLVSGETQYF. The CDR3 nucleotides are TGTGCCAGCAGCCAAACAAGACTAGTCTCTGGGGAGACCCAGTACTTC.

V is TRBV7-8 and J is TRBJ2-1, with TRBD2 matching over 8 bases. Trimming took 5 bases from V and 9 from J; bases not matched to a gene: 0. The CDR3 runs to 11 residues. Germline CDR1 SGHVS, CDR2 FQNEAQ. The CDR3 DNA reads TGTGCCAGCAGCCGGGGGGGTGAGCAGTTCTTC. As protein: CASSRGGEQFF.